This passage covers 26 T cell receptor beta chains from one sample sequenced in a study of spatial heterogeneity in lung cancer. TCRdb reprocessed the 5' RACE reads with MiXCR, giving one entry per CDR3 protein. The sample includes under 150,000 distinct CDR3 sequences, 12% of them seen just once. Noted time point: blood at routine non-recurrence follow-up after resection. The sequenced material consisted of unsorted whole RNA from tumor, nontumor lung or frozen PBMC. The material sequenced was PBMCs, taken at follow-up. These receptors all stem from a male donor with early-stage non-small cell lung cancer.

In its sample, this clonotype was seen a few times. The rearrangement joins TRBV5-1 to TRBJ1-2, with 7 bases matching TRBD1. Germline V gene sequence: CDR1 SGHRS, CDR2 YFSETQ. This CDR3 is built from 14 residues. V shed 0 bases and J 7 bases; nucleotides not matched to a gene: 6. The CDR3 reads CASSLERDSSGYTF. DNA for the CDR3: TGCGCCAGCAGCTTGGAAAGGGACAGCAGTGGCTACACCTTC.

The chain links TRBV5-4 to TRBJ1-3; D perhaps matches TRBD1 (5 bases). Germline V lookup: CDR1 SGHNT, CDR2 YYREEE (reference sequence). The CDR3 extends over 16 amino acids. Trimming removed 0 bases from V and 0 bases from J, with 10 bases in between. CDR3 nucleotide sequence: TGTGCCAGCAGCTTGGACAGGTTGGACTCTGGAAACACCATATATTTT. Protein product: CASSLDRLDSGNTIYF.

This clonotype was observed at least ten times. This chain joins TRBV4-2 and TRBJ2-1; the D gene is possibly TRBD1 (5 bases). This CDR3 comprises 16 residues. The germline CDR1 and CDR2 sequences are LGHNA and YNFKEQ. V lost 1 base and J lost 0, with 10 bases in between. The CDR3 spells CASSQAQGGSYNEQFF. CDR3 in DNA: TGTGCCAGCAGCCAAGCCCAGGGCGGCTCCTACAATGAGCAGTTCTTC.

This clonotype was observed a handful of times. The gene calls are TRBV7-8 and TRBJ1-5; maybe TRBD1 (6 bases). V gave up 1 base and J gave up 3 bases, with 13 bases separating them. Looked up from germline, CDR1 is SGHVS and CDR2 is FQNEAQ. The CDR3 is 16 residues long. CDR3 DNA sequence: TGTGCCAGCAGCTTAGTCACAGGGTGGGTCAATCAGCCCCAGCATTTT. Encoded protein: CASSLVTGWVNQPQHF.

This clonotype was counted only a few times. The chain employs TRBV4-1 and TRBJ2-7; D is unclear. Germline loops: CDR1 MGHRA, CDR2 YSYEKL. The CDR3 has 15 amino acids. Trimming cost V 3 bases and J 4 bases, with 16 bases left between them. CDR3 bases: TGCGCCAGCAGCCAGGGAATGACACTCTCGTACGAGCAGTACTTC. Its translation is CASSQGMTLSYEQYF.

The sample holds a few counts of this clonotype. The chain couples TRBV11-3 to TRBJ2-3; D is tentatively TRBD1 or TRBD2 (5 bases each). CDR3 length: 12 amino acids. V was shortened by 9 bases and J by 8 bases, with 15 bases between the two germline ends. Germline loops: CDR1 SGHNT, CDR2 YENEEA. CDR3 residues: CASSEGHGTQYF. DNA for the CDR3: TGTGCCAGTTCCGAGGGGCACGGTACGCAGTATTTT.

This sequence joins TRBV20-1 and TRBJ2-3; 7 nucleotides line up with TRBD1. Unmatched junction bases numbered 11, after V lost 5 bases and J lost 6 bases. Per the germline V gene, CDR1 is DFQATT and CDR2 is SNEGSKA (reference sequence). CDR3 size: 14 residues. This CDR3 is CSARPGTVRDTQYF. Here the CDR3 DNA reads TGCAGTGCTCGTCCCGGGACAGTGCGGGATACGCAGTATTTT.

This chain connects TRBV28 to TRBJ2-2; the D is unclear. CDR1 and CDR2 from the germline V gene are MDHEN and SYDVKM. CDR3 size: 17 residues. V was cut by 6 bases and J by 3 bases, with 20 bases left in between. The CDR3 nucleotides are TGTGCCAGCAGCTTGGAATTGGTAGTGCCTTACACCGGGGAGCTGTTTTTT. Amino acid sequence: CASSLELVVPYTGELFF.

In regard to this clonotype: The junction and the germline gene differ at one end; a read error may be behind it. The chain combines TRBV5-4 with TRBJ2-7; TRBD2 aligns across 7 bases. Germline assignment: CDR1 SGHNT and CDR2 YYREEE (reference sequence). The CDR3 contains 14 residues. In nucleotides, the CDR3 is TGTGCCAGCAGCTTGGGCGGGGGTCGCTACGAGCGGTACTTC. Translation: CASSLGGGRYERYF.

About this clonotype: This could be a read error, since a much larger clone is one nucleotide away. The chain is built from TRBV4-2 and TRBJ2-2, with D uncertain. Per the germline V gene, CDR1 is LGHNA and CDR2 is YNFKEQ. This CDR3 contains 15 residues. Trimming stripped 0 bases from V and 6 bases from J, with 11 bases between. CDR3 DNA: TGTGCCAGCAGCCAAGAACGAGCAGCCGCCGGGGAGCTGTTTTTT. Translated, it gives CASSQERAAAGELFF.

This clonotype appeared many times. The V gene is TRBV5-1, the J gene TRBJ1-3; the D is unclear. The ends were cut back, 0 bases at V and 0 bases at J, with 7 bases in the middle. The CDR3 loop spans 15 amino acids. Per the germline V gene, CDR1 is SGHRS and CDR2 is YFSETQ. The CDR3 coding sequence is TGCGCCAGCAGCTTGGCCACTAGCTCTGGAAACACCATATATTTT. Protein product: CASSLATSSGNTIYF.

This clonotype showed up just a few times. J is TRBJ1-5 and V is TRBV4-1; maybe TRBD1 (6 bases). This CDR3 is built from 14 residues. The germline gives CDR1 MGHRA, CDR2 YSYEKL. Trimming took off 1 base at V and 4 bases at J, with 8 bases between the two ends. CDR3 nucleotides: TGCGCCAGCAGCCAAGTAAGGGGGAATCAGCCCCAGCATTTT. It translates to CASSQVRGNQPQHF.

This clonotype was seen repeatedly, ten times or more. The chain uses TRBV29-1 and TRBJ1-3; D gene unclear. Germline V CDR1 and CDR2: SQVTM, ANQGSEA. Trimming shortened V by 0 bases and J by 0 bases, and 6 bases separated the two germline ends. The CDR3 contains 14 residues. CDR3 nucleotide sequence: TGCAGCGTTGAAGATGCGGTCTCTGGAAACACCATATATTTT. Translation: CSVEDAVSGNTIYF.

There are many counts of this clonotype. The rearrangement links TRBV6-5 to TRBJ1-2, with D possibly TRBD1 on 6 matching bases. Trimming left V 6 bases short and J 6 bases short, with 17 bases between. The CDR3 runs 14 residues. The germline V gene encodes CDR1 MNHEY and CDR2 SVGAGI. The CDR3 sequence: CASSTRGGRDGYTF. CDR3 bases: TGTGCCAGCAGCACCCGGGGGGGCCGCGATGGCTACACCTTC.

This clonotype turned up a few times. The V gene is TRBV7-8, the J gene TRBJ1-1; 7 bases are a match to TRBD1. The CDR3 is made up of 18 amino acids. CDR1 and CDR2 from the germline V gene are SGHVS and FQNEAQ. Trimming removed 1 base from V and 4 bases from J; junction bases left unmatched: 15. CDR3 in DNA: TGTGCCAGCAGCTTAGAAGGCGGAGGGGGCGGACGCGGCACTGAAGCTTTCTTT. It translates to CASSLEGGGGGRGTEAFF. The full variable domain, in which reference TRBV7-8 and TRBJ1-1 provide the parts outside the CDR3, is GAGVSQSPRYKVAKRGQDVALRCDPISGHVSLFWYQQALGQGPEFLTYFQNEAQLDKSGLPSDRFFAERPEGSVSTLKIQRTQQEDSAVYLCASSLEGGGGGRGTEAFFGQGTRLTVV.

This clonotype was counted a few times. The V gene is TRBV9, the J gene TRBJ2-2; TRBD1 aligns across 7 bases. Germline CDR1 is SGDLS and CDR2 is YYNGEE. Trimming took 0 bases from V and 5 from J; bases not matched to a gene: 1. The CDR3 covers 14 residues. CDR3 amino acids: CASSVVQGTGELFF. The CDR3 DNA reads TGTGCCAGCAGCGTAGTACAGGGGACCGGGGAGCTGTTTTTT. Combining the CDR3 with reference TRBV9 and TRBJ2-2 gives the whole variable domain DSGVTQTPKHLITATGQRVTLRCSPRSGDLSVYWYQQSLDQGLQFLIQYYNGEERAKGNILERFSAQQFPDLHSELNLSSLELGDSALYFCASSVVQGTGELFFGEGSRLTVL.

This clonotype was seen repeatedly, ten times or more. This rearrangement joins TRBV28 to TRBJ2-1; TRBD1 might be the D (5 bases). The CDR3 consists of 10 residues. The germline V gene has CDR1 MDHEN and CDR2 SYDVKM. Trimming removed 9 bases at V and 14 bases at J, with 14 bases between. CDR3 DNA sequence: TGTGCCAGTAAGGGGCGAGTGGAGTTCTTC. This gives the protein CASKGRVEFF.

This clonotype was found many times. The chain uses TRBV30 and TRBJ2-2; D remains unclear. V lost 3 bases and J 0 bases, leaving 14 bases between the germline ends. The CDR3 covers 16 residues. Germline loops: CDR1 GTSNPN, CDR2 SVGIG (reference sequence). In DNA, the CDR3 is TGTGCCTGGAGCGAGTCCGGCCGAGCGAACACCGGGGAGCTGTTTTTT. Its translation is CAWSESGRANTGELFF.

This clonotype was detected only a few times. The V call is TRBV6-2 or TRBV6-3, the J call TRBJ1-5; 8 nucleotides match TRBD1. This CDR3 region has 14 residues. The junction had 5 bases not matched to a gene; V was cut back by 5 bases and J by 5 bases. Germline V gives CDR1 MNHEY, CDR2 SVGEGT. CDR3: CASSGSGGHQPQHF. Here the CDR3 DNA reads TGTGCCAGCAGTGGATCAGGGGGCCATCAGCCCCAGCATTTT.

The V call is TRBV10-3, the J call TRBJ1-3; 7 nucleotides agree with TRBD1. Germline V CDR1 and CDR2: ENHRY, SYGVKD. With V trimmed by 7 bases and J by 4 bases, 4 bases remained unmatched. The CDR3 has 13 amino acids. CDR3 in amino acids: CAITATGGNTIYF. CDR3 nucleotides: TGTGCCATCACCGCGACAGGGGGAAACACCATATATTTT.

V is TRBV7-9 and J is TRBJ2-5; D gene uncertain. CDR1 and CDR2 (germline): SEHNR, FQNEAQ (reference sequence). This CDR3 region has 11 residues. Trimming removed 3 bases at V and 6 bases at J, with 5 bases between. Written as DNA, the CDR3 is TGTGCCAGCAGCTTGTGGCAGACCCAGTACTTC. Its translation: CASSLWQTQYF.

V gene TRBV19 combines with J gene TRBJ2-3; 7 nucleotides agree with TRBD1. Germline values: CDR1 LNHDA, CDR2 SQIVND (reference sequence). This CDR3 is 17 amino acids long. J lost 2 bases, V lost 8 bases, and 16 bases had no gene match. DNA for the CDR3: TGTGCCAGTTCCCTACAAGGGGGACAGATACCCACAGATACGCAGTATTTT. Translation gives CASSLQGGQIPTDTQYF. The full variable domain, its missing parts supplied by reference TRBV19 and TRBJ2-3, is DGGITQSPKYLFRKEGQNVTLSCEQNLNHDAMYWYRQDPGQGLRLIYYSQIVNDFQKGDIAEGYSVSREKKESFPLTVTSAQKNPTAFYLCASSLQGGQIPTDTQYFGPGTRLTVL.

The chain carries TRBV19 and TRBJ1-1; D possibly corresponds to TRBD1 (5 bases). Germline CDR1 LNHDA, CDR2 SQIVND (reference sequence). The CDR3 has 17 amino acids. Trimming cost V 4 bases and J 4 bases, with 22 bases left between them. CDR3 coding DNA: TGTGCCAGTAGTAAACGGTCCCGTCCGACAGTGCCCACTGAAGCTTTCTTT. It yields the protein CASSKRSRPTVPTEAFF.

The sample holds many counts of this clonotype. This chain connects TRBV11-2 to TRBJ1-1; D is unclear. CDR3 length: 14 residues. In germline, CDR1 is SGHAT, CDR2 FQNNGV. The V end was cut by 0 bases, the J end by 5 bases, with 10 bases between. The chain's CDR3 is CASSLEPSGTEAFF. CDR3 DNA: TGTGCCAGCAGCTTAGAGCCGAGCGGGACTGAAGCTTTCTTT.

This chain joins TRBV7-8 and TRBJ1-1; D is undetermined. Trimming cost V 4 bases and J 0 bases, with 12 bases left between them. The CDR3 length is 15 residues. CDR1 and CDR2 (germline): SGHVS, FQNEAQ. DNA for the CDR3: TGTGCCAGCAGCTCTCGGACCCTATTGAACACTGAAGCTTTCTTT. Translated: CASSSRTLLNTEAFF.

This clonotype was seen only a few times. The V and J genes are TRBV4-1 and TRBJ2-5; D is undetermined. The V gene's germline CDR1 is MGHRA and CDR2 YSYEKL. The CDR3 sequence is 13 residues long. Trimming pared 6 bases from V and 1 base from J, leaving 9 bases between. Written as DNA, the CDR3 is TGCGCCAGCAGGTCAGGTGTCCAAGAGACCCAGTACTTC. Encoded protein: CASRSGVQETQYF.